The source of this T cell receptor beta chain is a study of T cells in Graves' hyperthyroidism and ophthalmopathy. Study-level background: Pretreatment peripheral blood was obtained at initial diagnosis. Study results and caveats: Most thyroid-expanded clonotypes above 0.001 were also found in blood. The model predicted ophthalmopathy a median roughly 6.5 months before onset.

RNA transcripts gave rise to amplified TCR beta CDR3 regions. A first-round RT-PCR of the TCR CDR3 used the HTBI primer set. TCRdb re-called the multiplex PCR reads through MiXCR, storing one row per CDR3 protein. The sample shows hundreds of thousands of distinct CDR3 sequences, about 38% of them seen only once. CDR1 ENHRY and CDR2 SYGVKD come from the germline V gene. The CDR3 runs 17 residues. As regards this clonotype: Its antigen is currently unknown. Mismatch with germline at one junction end may stem from a read error.

The V call is TRBV10-3, the J call TRBJ1-5, with D tentatively TRBD1 (5 bases). The sequenced sample consisted of blood. This TCR came from a man in his late teens or twenties with Graves' hyperthyroidism. CDR3 sequence: CASSPPRQGPDNQPQHF. The CDR3 coding sequence is TGTGCCAGCAGTCCGCCTCGCCAGGGCCCTGACAATCAGCCCCAGCATTTT.